The count of the clone carrying this T cell receptor (beta chain) is one. The antigen is undetermined. These data belong to a study of T cell responses to AZD1222 COVID-19 vaccine. With 8 bases removed from V and 2 bases from J, the gap between germline ends came to 7 bases. The germline V gene has CDR1 MDHEN and CDR2 SYDVKM. The CDR3 runs to 11 residues. Assay used: immunoSEQ multiplex PCR; TCRdb lists only in-frame clones, some missing. The table lists over 130,000 clones, roughly 92% of them singletons. Broader study findings: Baseline testing showed seropositivity in only a handful of AZD1222 recipients. Repertoires in all cases were sampled only once the peak T cell response had passed. Vaccine-associated CD4 TCRs spanned spike, dominant at 160-218 and 743-854. Compared with day 0, the breadth and depth of the Spike-specific TCR repertoire rose significantly after two doses of AZD1222.

The source material was peripheral blood, sampled on day 0 of AZD1222 vaccination. The clonotype was recovered from an adult in good health. V is TRBV28 and J is TRBJ2-7; D may be TRBD1 (5 bases). The CDR3 DNA reads TGTGCCAGCTCAGGGACCTACGAGCAGTACTTC. Its protein is CASSGTYEQYF. Together with reference TRBV28 and TRBJ2-7, the CDR3 gives the full variable domain: DVKVTQSSRYLVKRTGEKVFLECVQDMDHENMFWYRQDPGLGLRLIYFSYDVKMKEKGDIPEGYSVSREKKERFSLILESASTNQTSMYLCASSGTYEQYFGPGTRLTVT.